This T cell receptor (beta chain) emerged from a study of shared clonotypes between healthy human individuals. Study summary: There were three CD4 naive, three CD4 memory, two CD8 naive and one CD8 memory plates per donor. General study points: Several donors held about 4.5% of naive CD4 clonotypes in common. Larger estimated richness was generally recorded for naive subsets relative to memory subsets.

Method: immunoSEQ multiplex PCR; TCRdb's copy keeps in-frame clones and lacks some. This sample has 1.5 million to 2.5 million clones, with around 96% found just once. Comment on this clone: Its antigen is still unknown.

The CDR3 loop spans 15 amino acids. Germline V CDR1 and CDR2: SGHRS, YFSETQ. Between the trimmed V and J ends, which lost 1 base and 5 bases, there was a span of 15 bases. Only CD45RO-negative cells positively selected for CCR7 counted as naive CD8 cells, so terminally differentiated effector memory CD45RA+ cells were excluded. The sequenced sample consisted of naive CD8+ T cells sorted from blood. The clonotype comes from a man aged 18 to 35 in good health. V and J are TRBV5-1 and TRBJ1-1; a weak D match, TRBD1 (6 bases). This CDR3 reads CASSLSRQGLTEAFF. In nucleotides, the CDR3 is TGCGCCAGCAGCTTGAGTCGTCAGGGGTTAACTGAAGCTTTCTTT.